These 5 T cell receptor beta chains came from one sample sequenced in a study of shared clonotypes between healthy human individuals. The table came from immunoSEQ multiplex PCR; TCRdb's copy has only in-frame clones and leaves some out. The sample yields over a million clones, roughly 98.5% seen once. Sequenced material: naive CD4+ T cells sorted from blood. Documented subset: CD45RA+ positively selected. These receptor sequences come from a man under 40 in good health.

The chain carries TRBV5-1 and TRBJ2-1, with 12 positions matching TRBD2. V shed 5 bases, J shed 1 base, and the junction held 10 bases outside the gene matches. The CDR3 runs 18 residues. CDR1 SGHRS and CDR2 YFSETQ come from the germline V gene. As DNA, the CDR3 is TGCGCCAGCAGTCCCGGGACTAGCGGGCTGGGATCCTACAATGAGCAGTTCTTC. Translation: CASSPGTSGLGSYNEQFF.

V is TRBV6-5 and J is TRBJ2-3, with 9 bases that match TRBD2. Per the germline V gene, CDR1 is MNHEY and CDR2 is SVGAGI. The CDR3 spans 15 residues. V was pared by 1 base and J by 7 bases, with 6 bases of the junction left unmatched. The CDR3 region is CASSYFAGGRNTQYF. CDR3 coding DNA: TGTGCCAGCAGTTACTTTGCGGGAGGGCGTAATACGCAGTATTTT.

The chain has TRBV7-3 and TRBJ2-3; D is unclear. CDR3 size: 16 residues. In germline, CDR1 is SGHTA, CDR2 FQGTGA. Trimming cost V 0 bases and J 0 bases, with 10 bases left between them. The CDR3 sequence is CASSLTPAASTDTQYF. CDR3 bases: TGTGCCAGCAGCTTAACCCCTGCGGCTAGCACAGATACGCAGTATTTT.

This clone appeared once. The J gene is TRBJ2-7, the V gene TRBV9; the D is unclear. Trimming pared 0 bases from V and 5 bases from J, leaving 15 bases between. Germline V gives CDR1 SGDLS, CDR2 YYNGEE. This CDR3 is built from 15 residues. The CDR3 DNA reads TGTGCCAGCAGCGTAGTGGCTACGGTAGGTCACGAGCAGTACTTC. As protein: CASSVVATVGHEQYF.

V is TRBV5-1 and J is TRBJ2-1; D perhaps matches TRBD2 (6 bases). This CDR3 region has 15 residues. Trimming left V 0 bases short and J 7 bases short, with 14 bases between. Germline-derived CDR1 and CDR2 are SGHRS and YFSETQ. This CDR3 reads CASSLARGTPNEQFF. CDR3 sequence (DNA): TGCGCCAGCAGCTTGGCTCGCGGGACTCCTAATGAGCAGTTCTTC.